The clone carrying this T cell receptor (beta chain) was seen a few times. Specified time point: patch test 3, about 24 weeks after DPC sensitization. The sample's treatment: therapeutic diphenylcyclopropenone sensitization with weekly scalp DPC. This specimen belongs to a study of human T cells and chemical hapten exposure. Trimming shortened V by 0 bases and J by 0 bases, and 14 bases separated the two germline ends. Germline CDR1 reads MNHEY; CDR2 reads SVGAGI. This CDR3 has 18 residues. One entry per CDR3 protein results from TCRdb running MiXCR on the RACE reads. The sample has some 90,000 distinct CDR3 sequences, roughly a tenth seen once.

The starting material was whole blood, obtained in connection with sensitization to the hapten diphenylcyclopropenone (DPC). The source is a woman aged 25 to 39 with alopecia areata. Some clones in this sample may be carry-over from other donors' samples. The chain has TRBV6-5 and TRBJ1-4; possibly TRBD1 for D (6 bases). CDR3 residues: CASSYSFTGITTNEKLFF. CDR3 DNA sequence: TGTGCCAGCAGTTACTCCTTCACAGGGATAACAACTAATGAAAAACTGTTTTTT.